Following are 3 T cell receptor beta chains from one sample sequenced in a study of T cells after yellow fever vaccination (dated by TCRdb to about 2019). What the treatment or condition label conveys for this sample: live attenuated yellow fever vaccine strain. The library was built by means of 5' RACE. Sequenced on an Illumina HiSeq 2500. Using fastp at Q25 and MiXCR, TCRdb reprocessed the public reads and kept productive beta chains. Identical CDR3 proteins give one entry, which carries the most common genes and DNA. The sample table holds over 150,000 distinct CDR3 sequences, of which more than 5.5% were seen once. The ten largest clones take up 2.5% to 3% of the sample. Sequences were derived from CD4+ T cells sorted from PBMCs, sampled less than 6 days after the first yellow fever vaccination. The receptors derive from a man younger than 35 who received the YFV17D yellow fever vaccine.

This clonotype came up a few times. The chain joins TRBV3-1 to TRBJ2-2; D is tentatively TRBD1 or TRBD2 (6 bases each). The germline gives CDR1 LGHDT, CDR2 YNNKEL (reference sequence). The V gene lost 2 bases and the J gene lost 5 bases, with 12 bases spanning the gap. The CDR3 length is 15 residues. The CDR3 is CASSQNRGGTGELFF. CDR3 nucleotides: TGTGCCAGCAGCCAAAATAGAGGGGGGACCGGGGAGCTGTTTTTT. Full variable domain (remainder filled in from reference TRBV3-1 and TRBJ2-2): DTAVSQTPKYLVTQMGNDKSIKCEQNLGHDTMYWYKQDSKKFLKIMFSYNNKELIINETVPNRFSPKSPDKAHLNLHINSLELGDSAVYFCASSQNRGGTGELFFGEGSRLTVL.

This clonotype was detected ten times or more. The chain couples TRBV7-9 to TRBJ1-5; no reliable D call. In germline, CDR1 is SEHNR, CDR2 FQNEAQ (reference sequence). The V end lost 10 bases, the J end lost 3 bases, and 13 bases lay between the germline ends. CDR3 size: 13 residues. CDR3 region: CATRDTANQPQHF. CDR3 sequence (DNA): TGTGCCACTAGAGACACGGCCAATCAGCCCCAGCATTTT.

This clonotype appeared a few times. The V and J genes are TRBV7-2 and TRBJ1-5; a weak D match, TRBD1 (5 bases). CDR1 and CDR2 (germline): SGHTA, FQGNSA. This CDR3 has 15 amino acids. Trimming left V 5 bases short and J 3 bases short, with 14 bases between. The CDR3 nucleotides read TGTGCCAGCAGCCTGACAGTGATTTTCAATCAGCCCCAGCATTTT. It is translated as CASSLTVIFNQPQHF.